This TCR beta chain was recovered during a study of blood T cell repertoires in COVID-19. The overall study: The samples span acute and convalescent COVID-19 from the United States, Italy and Spain.

J lost 1 base, V lost 0 bases, and 4 bases had no gene match. Germline CDR1 reads SGHNT; CDR2 reads YENEEA. This CDR3 has 16 amino acids. As originally analysed: Estimation of nucleated cell counts relied on the amplification of reference gene primers. The data were produced by immunoSEQ multiplex PCR, yet TCRdb's version contains in-frame clones alone and is incomplete. The DNA was the basis for D and trimming; V, J and clone size are from that table. The repertoire includes 75,000 to 100,000 clones, over 70% of them detected once, and around 11% sits in the top ten. The TCR comes from an elderly woman with acute or convalescent COVID-19. This chain links TRBV11-3 with TRBJ2-7; 9 bases agree with TRBD2. The specimen was peripheral blood. The CDR3 DNA is TGTGCCAGCAGCTTAGACATCAGCGGGGGGTCCTACGAGCAGTACTTC. Residues: CASSLDISGGSYEQYF.